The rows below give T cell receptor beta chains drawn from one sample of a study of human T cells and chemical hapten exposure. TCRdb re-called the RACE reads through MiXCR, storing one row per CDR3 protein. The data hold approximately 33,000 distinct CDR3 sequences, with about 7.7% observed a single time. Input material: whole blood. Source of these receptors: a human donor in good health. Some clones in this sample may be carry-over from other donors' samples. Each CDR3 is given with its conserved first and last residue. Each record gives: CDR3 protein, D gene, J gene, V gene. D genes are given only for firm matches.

cdr3_aa: CASSQDGLNTIYF
d_call: .
j_call: TRBJ1-3
v_call: TRBV4-1

cdr3_aa: CSVDEGGTDTQYF
d_call: .
j_call: TRBJ2-3
v_call: TRBV29-1

cdr3_aa: CASSLAGDEYNSPLHF
d_call: .
j_call: TRBJ1-6
v_call: TRBV7-6

cdr3_aa: CSVERTGYNIQYF
d_call: TRBD1
j_call: TRBJ2-4
v_call: TRBV29-1

cdr3_aa: CSVDGGVERRAFF
d_call: .
j_call: TRBJ1-1
v_call: TRBV29-1

cdr3_aa: CSVVRGPTDTQYF
d_call: .
j_call: TRBJ2-3
v_call: TRBV29-1

cdr3_aa: CASRRQATYEQYF
d_call: .
j_call: TRBJ2-7
v_call: TRBV28

cdr3_aa: CASTLNLYNEQFF
d_call: .
j_call: TRBJ2-1
v_call: TRBV6-2/TRBV6-3

cdr3_aa: CASSETTDTEAFF
d_call: .
j_call: TRBJ1-1
v_call: TRBV2

cdr3_aa: CASSQRGGRGTDTQYF
d_call: TRBD2
j_call: TRBJ2-3
v_call: TRBV5-4

cdr3_aa: CSASSSGGISNQPQHF
d_call: TRBD1
j_call: TRBJ1-5
v_call: TRBV20-1

cdr3_aa: CASSLGSNQPQHF
d_call: .
j_call: TRBJ1-5
v_call: TRBV11-1

cdr3_aa: CSARVGGTDTQYF
d_call: .
j_call: TRBJ2-3
v_call: TRBV20-1

cdr3_aa: CASSEGQGVGANVLTF
d_call: TRBD1
j_call: TRBJ2-6
v_call: TRBV6-1

cdr3_aa: CSARDNGYTF
d_call: .
j_call: TRBJ1-2
v_call: TRBV20-1

cdr3_aa: CASSAAAGPRNTDTQYF
d_call: .
j_call: TRBJ2-3
v_call: TRBV9

cdr3_aa: CAWDPGVRELFF
d_call: .
j_call: TRBJ2-2
v_call: TRBV30

cdr3_aa: CASSYPSSGAAGDTQYF
d_call: .
j_call: TRBJ2-3
v_call: TRBV6-6

cdr3_aa: CAWRGGTGGADQPQHF
d_call: TRBD1
j_call: TRBJ1-5
v_call: TRBV30

cdr3_aa: CASSHTLTSGQNEQFF
d_call: TRBD2
j_call: TRBJ2-1
v_call: TRBV11-2

cdr3_aa: CASSLAGFDEQFF
d_call: .
j_call: TRBJ2-1
v_call: TRBV5-4

cdr3_aa: CASRARGAPQETQYF
d_call: TRBD2
j_call: TRBJ2-5
v_call: TRBV12-3/TRBV12-4

cdr3_aa: CSAAGTNGGGAFF
d_call: .
j_call: TRBJ1-1
v_call: TRBV29-1

cdr3_aa: CASSLESGGTDTQYF
d_call: .
j_call: TRBJ2-3
v_call: TRBV11-3

cdr3_aa: CASSQGQGLSYNEQFF
d_call: TRBD1
j_call: TRBJ2-1
v_call: TRBV5-5

cdr3_aa: CASSPREGRQETQYF
d_call: TRBD2
j_call: TRBJ2-5
v_call: TRBV19

cdr3_aa: CASRSLTGGDYGYTF
d_call: TRBD1
j_call: TRBJ1-2
v_call: TRBV6-5

cdr3_aa: CSVEDIGTGKSGVAFF
d_call: .
j_call: TRBJ1-1
v_call: TRBV29-1

cdr3_aa: CASGITDVHPDEQFF
d_call: .
j_call: TRBJ2-1
v_call: TRBV12-5

cdr3_aa: CSAINTASGNTIYF
d_call: .
j_call: TRBJ1-3
v_call: TRBV20-1

cdr3_aa: CAWSTLQSTGELFF
d_call: .
j_call: TRBJ2-2
v_call: TRBV30

cdr3_aa: CSPGQNLNTEAFF
d_call: .
j_call: TRBJ1-1
v_call: TRBV20-1

cdr3_aa: CASSEGAGGDTQYF
d_call: TRBD2
j_call: TRBJ2-3
v_call: TRBV27

cdr3_aa: CASRQGVYEQYF
d_call: TRBD1
j_call: TRBJ2-7
v_call: TRBV28

cdr3_aa: CASSQEGLAGGGIPNEQFF
d_call: TRBD2
j_call: TRBJ2-1
v_call: TRBV4-2

cdr3_aa: CSVDQGWGRNTEAFF
d_call: .
j_call: TRBJ1-1
v_call: TRBV29-1

cdr3_aa: CASSGGQGLGYTF
d_call: TRBD1
j_call: TRBJ1-2
v_call: TRBV25-1

cdr3_aa: CASSLRDLTYEQYF
d_call: .
j_call: TRBJ2-7
v_call: TRBV27

cdr3_aa: CASSLEAYSYNEQFF
d_call: .
j_call: TRBJ2-1
v_call: TRBV5-1

cdr3_aa: CSARGGSLQFF
d_call: TRBD2
j_call: TRBJ2-1
v_call: TRBV20-1

cdr3_aa: CASTKGGGVNEQYF
d_call: TRBD1
j_call: TRBJ2-7
v_call: TRBV12-3/TRBV12-4

cdr3_aa: CASSLGQGASDTQYF
d_call: TRBD1
j_call: TRBJ2-3
v_call: TRBV5-1

cdr3_aa: CASSEMGTGELFF
d_call: .
j_call: TRBJ2-2
v_call: TRBV6-1

cdr3_aa: CASSLETGHLAFF
d_call: .
j_call: TRBJ1-1
v_call: TRBV7-9

cdr3_aa: CASSPGPGGQTGELFF
d_call: .
j_call: TRBJ2-2
v_call: TRBV6-5

cdr3_aa: CASSFVQGPNSPLHF
d_call: .
j_call: TRBJ1-6
v_call: TRBV7-2

cdr3_aa: CASSVGTQAAFF
d_call: .
j_call: TRBJ1-1
v_call: TRBV11-1

cdr3_aa: CASSEGTRNTEAFF
d_call: .
j_call: TRBJ1-1
v_call: TRBV6-1

cdr3_aa: CASSPGREPQHF
d_call: .
j_call: TRBJ1-5
v_call: TRBV18

cdr3_aa: CASSSGPNYEQYF
d_call: .
j_call: TRBJ2-7
v_call: TRBV7-6

cdr3_aa: CASSLGSGGSTDTQYF
d_call: TRBD2
j_call: TRBJ2-3
v_call: TRBV7-2

cdr3_aa: CASSQEGSGNTIYF
d_call: .
j_call: TRBJ1-3
v_call: TRBV3-1

cdr3_aa: CSVRHGTQNTGELFF
d_call: .
j_call: TRBJ2-2
v_call: TRBV29-1

cdr3_aa: CASSLEWFGDSPLHF
d_call: .
j_call: TRBJ1-6
v_call: TRBV7-2